Listed here are 5 T cell receptor beta chains from one sample, sequenced in a study of radiation and T cells in renal cell carcinoma. As to time point: baseline pretreatment blood. Treatment given: 15 Gy SBRT to primary tumor, nephrectomy 4 weeks later. Produced via immunoSEQ multiplex PCR; TCRdb's table is partial and in-frame only. Among approximately 110,000 clones listed, roughly four fifths were seen once. The sequenced sample was blood, obtained from a patient whose treatment included radiotherapy and nephrectomy. These receptors were collected from a woman between 55 and 75 years old with renal cell carcinoma.

The chain recombines TRBV10-3 with TRBJ1-1, with D possibly matching TRBD1 (6 bases). Trimming removed 6 bases at V and 1 base at J, with 9 bases between. Per the germline V gene, CDR1 is ENHRY and CDR2 is SYGVKD. This CDR3 is 13 amino acids long. The CDR3 sequence: CAIRRGGNTEAFF. The DNA of the CDR3 is TGTGCCATCAGGAGGGGGGGGAACACTGAAGCTTTCTTT.

This clone showed up just once. The chain recombines TRBV29-1 with TRBJ1-1; no clear D. This CDR3 spans 13 amino acids. In germline, CDR1 is SQVTM, CDR2 ANQGSEA. Trimming cost V 5 bases and J 0 bases, with 10 bases left between them. CDR3 amino acids: CSVCLGMNTEAFF. The CDR3 region has the DNA TGCAGCGTTTGCCTGGGAATGAACACTGAAGCTTTCTTT.

The chain carries TRBV7-6 and TRBJ2-7; 8 bases map to TRBD2. The V and J ends lost 0 bases and 2 bases, in that order; junction bases with no gene match: 12. The CDR3 runs 18 residues. CDR1 and CDR2 (germline): SGHVS, FNYEAQ. The DNA of the CDR3 is TGTGCCAGCAGCTTAGCGGGGGGGACTAGAATCAATCCCTACGAGCAGTACTTC. The encoded protein is CASSLAGGTRINPYEQYF. The complete variable domain, with remaining parts taken from reference TRBV7-6 and TRBJ2-7, reads GAGVSQSPRYKVTKRGQDVALRCDPISGHVSLYWYRQALGQGPEFLTYFNYEAQQDKSGLPNDRFSAERPEGSISTLTIQRTEQRDSAMYRCASSLAGGTRINPYEQYFGPGTRLTVT.

V and J are TRBV5-1 and TRBJ2-2; D may correspond to TRBD1 or TRBD2 (5 bases each). CDR3 length: 16 amino acids. The germline CDR1 and CDR2 sequences are SGHRS and YFSETQ. Deletions cut 4 bases from V and 0 bases from J, with 13 bases between. The CDR3 reads CASSQSGQANTGELFF. DNA of the CDR3: TGCGCCAGCAGCCAATCGGGGCAGGCGAACACCGGGGAGCTGTTTTTT.

This rearrangement joins TRBV6-5 to TRBJ1-1; D possibly corresponds to TRBD1 (5 bases). Trimming cost V 6 bases and J 0 bases, with 11 bases left between them. CDR1 MNHEY and CDR2 SVGAGI come from the germline V gene. The CDR3 contains 14 residues. DNA for the CDR3: TGTGCCAGCAGCCTGACAGTCATGAACACTGAAGCTTTCTTT. Protein sequence: CASSLTVMNTEAFF.